This T cell receptor beta chain appears in the sequencing data of a study of shared clonotypes between healthy human individuals. Study observations and caveats: Depth of sequencing was expected to influence donor clonotype sharing.

V was cut by 4 bases and J by 2 bases, with 12 bases left in between. CDR3 length: 14 amino acids. The germline V gene has CDR1 SGHRS and CDR2 YFSETQ. Remarks on this clone: Its antigen is as yet unknown. Other DNA sequences of this sample code for an identical CDR3.

Only in-frame clones appear in the TCRdb table, and some are missing; sequencing was by immunoSEQ multiplex PCR. In the table there are some 1.4 million clones, more than 95% of which are singletons. The sequence came from a man aged 25-45 years in good health. The source material was naive CD4+ T cells sorted from blood. Subset denoted: CD45RA+ positively selected. The J gene is TRBJ1-1, the V gene TRBV5-1, with TRBD1 as a possible D gene (5 bases). The CDR3 DNA sequence: TGCGCCAGCAGCGGGGACCGGGCTAACACTGAAGCTTTCTTT. Its protein product is CASSGDRANTEAFF.